This TCR beta chain emerged from a study of CD8 T cells in Susac syndrome. Through negative isolation, CD4+ and CD8+ T cells were obtained, while TEMRA cells were enriched using FACS. The RNA input was roughly 0.45 to 1 ug, and it was reverse transcribed with random hexamers. Multiplex PCR with immunoSEQ amplified the TCR beta CDR3 across 54 Vbeta and 13 Jbeta. MiXCR was run by TCRdb on the immunoSEQ multiplex PCR reads, yielding one entry per CDR3 protein. The data show approximately 120,000 distinct CDR3 sequences, with 90% to 96% seen just once and about 0.095% held by the top ten. Germline-derived CDR1 and CDR2 are SGHRS and YFSETQ. V trimming: 5 bases; J trimming: 6 bases; junction bases outside the gene matches: 4. This CDR3 contains 14 residues.

The source is a human donor in good health. Sequences were obtained from CD4+ T cells from PBMCs. The chain carries TRBV5-1 and TRBJ2-7, with 14 bases lining up with TRBD2. The CDR3 spells CASRGLAGAGEQYF. The CDR3, as DNA: TGCGCCAGCAGGGGACTAGCGGGAGCGGGCGAGCAGTACTTC.